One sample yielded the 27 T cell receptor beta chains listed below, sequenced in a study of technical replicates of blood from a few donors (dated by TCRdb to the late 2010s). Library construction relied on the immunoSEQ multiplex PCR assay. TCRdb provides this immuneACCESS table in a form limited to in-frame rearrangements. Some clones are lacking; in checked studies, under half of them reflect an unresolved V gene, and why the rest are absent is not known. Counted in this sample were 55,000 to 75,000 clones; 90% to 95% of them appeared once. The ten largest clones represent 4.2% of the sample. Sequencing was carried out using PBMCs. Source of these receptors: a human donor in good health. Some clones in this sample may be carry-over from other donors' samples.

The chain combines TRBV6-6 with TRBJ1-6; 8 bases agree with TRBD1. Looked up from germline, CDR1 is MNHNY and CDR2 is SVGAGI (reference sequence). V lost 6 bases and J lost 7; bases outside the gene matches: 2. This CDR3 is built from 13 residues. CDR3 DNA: TGTGCCAGCAGCAGACAGGGGAATTCACCCCTCCACTTT. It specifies CASSRQGNSPLHF.

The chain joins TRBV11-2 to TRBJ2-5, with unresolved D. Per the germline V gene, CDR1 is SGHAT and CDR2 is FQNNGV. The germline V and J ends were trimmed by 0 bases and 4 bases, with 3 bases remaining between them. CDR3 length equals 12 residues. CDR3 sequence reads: CASSLDRETQYF. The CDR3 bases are TGTGCCAGCAGCTTAGATAGAGAGACCCAGTACTTC.

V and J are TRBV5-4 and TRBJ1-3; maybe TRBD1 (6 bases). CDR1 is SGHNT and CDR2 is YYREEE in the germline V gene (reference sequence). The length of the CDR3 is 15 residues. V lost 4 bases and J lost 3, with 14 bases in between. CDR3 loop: CASSTQGLGGNTIYF. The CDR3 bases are TGTGCCAGCAGCACTCAGGGGTTGGGTGGAAACACCATATATTTT.

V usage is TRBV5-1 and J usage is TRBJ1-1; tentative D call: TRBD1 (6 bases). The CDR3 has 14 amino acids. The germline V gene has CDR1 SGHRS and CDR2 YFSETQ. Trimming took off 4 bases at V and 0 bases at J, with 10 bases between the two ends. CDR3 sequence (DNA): TGCGCCAGCAGCCGGGGGGGGCTGAACACTGAAGCTTTCTTT. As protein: CASSRGGLNTEAFF. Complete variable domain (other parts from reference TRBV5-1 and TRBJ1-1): KAGVTQTPRYLIKTRGQQVTLSCSPISGHRSVSWYQQTPGQGLQFLFEYFSETQRNKGNFPGRFSGRQFSNSRSEMNVSTLELGDSALYLCASSRGGLNTEAFFGQGTRLTVV.

The CDR3 loop reads CASSFGRQGAGEKLFF. CDR3 in DNA: TGTGCCAGCAGCTTCGGGAGACAGGGGGCGGGGGAAAAACTGTTTTTT. The V call is TRBV7-8, the J call TRBJ1-4; TRBD1 matches 10 bases. The CDR3 totals 16 residues. V gave up 3 bases and J gave up 8 bases; unmatched junction bases: 9. Germline CDR1 SGHVS, CDR2 FQNEAQ.

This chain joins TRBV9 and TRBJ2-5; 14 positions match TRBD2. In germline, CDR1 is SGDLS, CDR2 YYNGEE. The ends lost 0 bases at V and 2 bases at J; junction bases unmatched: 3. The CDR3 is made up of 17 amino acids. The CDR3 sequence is CASSVGLAGGRQETQYF. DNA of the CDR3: TGTGCCAGCAGCGTAGGACTAGCGGGGGGGCGTCAAGAGACCCAGTACTTC.

The CDR3 loop is CASSLRTEEKLFF. The CDR3 region has the DNA TGTGCCAGCAGCCTCCGGACAGAGGAAAAACTGTTTTTT. The chain uses TRBV7-8 and TRBJ1-4; D might be TRBD1 (6 bases). V was trimmed by 5 bases and J by 8 bases, leaving 12 bases between them. Germline assignment: CDR1 SGHVS and CDR2 FQNEAQ. The CDR3 is 13 residues long.

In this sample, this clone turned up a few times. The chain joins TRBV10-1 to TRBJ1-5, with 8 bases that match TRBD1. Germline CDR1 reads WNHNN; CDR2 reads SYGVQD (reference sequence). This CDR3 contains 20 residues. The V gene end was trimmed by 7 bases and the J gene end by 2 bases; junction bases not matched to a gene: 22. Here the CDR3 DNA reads TGCGCCAGCATTCCCCAGGGGGTAGTCCGCAGGGGGCTTGGCAATCAGCCCCAGCATTTT. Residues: CASIPQGVVRRGLGNQPQHF.

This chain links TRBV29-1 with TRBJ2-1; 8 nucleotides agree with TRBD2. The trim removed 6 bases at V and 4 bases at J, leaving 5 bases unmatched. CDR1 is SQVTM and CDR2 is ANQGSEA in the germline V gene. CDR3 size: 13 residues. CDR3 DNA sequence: TGCAGCGTGACTAGCGCGCTTTACAATGAGCAGTTCTTC. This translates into CSVTSALYNEQFF.

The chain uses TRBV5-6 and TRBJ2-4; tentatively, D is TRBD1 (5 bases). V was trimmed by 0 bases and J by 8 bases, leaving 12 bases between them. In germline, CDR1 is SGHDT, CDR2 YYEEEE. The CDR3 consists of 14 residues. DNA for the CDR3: TGTGCCAGCAGCTTGGGGGCCAGGGTAGACATTCAGTACTTC. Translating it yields CASSLGARVDIQYF.

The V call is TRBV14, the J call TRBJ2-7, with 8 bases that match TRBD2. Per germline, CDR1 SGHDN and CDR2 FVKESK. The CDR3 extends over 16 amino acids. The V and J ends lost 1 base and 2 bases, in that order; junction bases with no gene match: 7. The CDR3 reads CASSQAPSGYTYEQYF. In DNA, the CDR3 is TGTGCCAGCAGCCAAGCCCCTAGCGGGTACACCTACGAGCAGTACTTC.

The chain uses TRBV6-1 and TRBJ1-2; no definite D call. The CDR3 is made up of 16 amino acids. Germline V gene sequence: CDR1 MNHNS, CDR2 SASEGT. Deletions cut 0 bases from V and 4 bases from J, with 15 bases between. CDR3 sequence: CASSEALGASGYGYTF. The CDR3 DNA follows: TGTGCCAGCAGTGAAGCTTTGGGTGCGTCAGGCTATGGCTACACCTTC.

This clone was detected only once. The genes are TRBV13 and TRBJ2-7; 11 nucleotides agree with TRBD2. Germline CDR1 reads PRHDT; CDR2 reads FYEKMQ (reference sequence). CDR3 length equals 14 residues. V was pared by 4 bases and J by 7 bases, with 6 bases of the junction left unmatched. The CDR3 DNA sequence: TGTGCCAGCAGCTCCTTACTAGCGGGAGATGAGCAGTACTTC. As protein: CASSSLLAGDEQYF.

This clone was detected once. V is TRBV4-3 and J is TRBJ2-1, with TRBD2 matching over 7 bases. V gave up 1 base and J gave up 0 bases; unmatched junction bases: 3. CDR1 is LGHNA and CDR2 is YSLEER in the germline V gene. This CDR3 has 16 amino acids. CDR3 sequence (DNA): TGCGCCAGCAGCCAAGTTGGGGGGGGCTCCTACAATGAGCAGTTCTTC. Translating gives CASSQVGGGSYNEQFF.

CDR3 sequence reads: CASSFGSRANPYEQYF. The CDR3 DNA reads as TGTGCCAGCAGCTTTGGTAGCAGGGCCAACCCCTACGAGCAGTACTTC. The chain links TRBV12-1 to TRBJ2-7; the D segment call TRBD1 is taken from the table without a DNA check. TRBV12-1 is given as a pseudogene. The CDR3 sequence is 16 residues long.

CDR3: CASSRGQMNTEAFF. The CDR3 bases are TGCGCCAGCAGCCGGGGACAGATGAACACTGAAGCTTTCTTT. This sequence joins TRBV4-3 and TRBJ1-1; 7 nucleotides match TRBD1. CDR1 is LGHNA and CDR2 is YSLEER in the germline V gene. CDR3 size: 14 residues. V shed 4 bases, J shed 0 bases, and the junction held 2 bases outside the gene matches.

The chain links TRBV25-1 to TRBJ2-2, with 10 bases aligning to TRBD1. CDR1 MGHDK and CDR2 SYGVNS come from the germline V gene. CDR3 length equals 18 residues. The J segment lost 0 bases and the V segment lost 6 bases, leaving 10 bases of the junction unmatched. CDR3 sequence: CASRAGTGELSNTGELFF. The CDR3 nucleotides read TGTGCCAGCAGAGCCGGGACAGGGGAACTTTCGAACACCGGGGAGCTGTTTTTT.

As DNA, the CDR3 is TGTGCCAGCAGTGAAAGAAGAGTCGGAGGACAGGGTTCAAAACTGTTTTTT. It is translated as CASSERRVGGQGSKLFF. J is TRBJ1-4 and V is TRBV6-1; 8 bases align to TRBD1. The germline V gene encodes CDR1 MNHNS and CDR2 SASEGT. V was clipped by 2 bases and J by 10 bases; unmatched bases: 15. The CDR3 loop spans 17 amino acids.

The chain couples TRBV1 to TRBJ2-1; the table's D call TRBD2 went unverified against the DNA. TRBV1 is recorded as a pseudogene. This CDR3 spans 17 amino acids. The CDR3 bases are TGCACCAGCAGCCAAGTTACCCGGACTAGCGTCCCCAATGAGCAGTTCTTC. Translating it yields CTSSQVTRTSVPNEQFF.

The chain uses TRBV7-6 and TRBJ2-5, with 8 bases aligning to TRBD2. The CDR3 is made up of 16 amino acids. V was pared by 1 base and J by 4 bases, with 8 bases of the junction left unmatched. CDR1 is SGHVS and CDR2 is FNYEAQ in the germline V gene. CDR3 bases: TGTGCCAGCAGCTTAGAGGCAGCGGGAGAGGGAGAGACCCAGTACTTC. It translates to CASSLEAAGEGETQYF.

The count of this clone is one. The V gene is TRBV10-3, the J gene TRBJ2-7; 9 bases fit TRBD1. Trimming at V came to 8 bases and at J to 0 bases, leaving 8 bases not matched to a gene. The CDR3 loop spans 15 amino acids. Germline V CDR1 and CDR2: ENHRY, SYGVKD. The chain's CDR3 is CAIRATQGASYEQYF. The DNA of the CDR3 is TGTGCCATCCGTGCAACACAGGGGGCCTCCTACGAGCAGTACTTC.

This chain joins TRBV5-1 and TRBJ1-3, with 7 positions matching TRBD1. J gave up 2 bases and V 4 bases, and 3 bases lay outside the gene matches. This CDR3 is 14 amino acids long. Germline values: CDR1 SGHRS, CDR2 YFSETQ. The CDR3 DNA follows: TGCGCCAGCAGCCCGGGGACAGCTGGAAACACCATATATTTT. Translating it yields CASSPGTAGNTIYF.

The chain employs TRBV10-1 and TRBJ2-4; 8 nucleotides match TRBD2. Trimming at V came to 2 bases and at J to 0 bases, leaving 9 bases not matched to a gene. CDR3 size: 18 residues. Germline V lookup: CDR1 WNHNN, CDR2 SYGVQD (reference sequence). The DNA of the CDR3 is TGCGCCAGCAGTGAGATCTCGGGGACTAGACTAGCCAAAAACATTCAGTACTTC. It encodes CASSEISGTRLAKNIQYF.

CDR3 bases: TGTGCCAGCAGCTTACAACCCAGGGGTATGAACACTGAAGCTTTCTTT. Its protein product is CASSLQPRGMNTEAFF. The chain joins TRBV5-4 to TRBJ1-1; D is perhaps TRBD1 (6 bases). CDR3 size: 16 residues. Between the trimmed V and J ends, which lost 2 bases and 0 bases, there was a span of 14 bases. Germline CDR1 is SGHNT and CDR2 is YYREEE (reference sequence).

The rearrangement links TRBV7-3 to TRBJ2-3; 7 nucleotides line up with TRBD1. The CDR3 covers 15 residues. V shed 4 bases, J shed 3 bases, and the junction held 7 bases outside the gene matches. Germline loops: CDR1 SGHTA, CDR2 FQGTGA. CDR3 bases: TGTGCCAGCAGCTCCGGGGACAGCAAGACAGATACGCAGTATTTT. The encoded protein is CASSSGDSKTDTQYF.

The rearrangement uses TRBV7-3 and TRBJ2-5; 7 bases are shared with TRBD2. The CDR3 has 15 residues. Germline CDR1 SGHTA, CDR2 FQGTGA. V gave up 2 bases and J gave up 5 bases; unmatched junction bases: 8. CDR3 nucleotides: TGTGCCAGCAGCTTAGGCGGGAGTATTGCCGAGACCCAGTACTTC. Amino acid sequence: CASSLGGSIAETQYF.

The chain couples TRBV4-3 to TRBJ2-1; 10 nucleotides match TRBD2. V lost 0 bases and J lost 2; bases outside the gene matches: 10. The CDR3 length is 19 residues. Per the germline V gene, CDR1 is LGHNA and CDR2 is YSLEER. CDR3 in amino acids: CASSQEASSGRAAYNEQFF. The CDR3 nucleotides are TGCGCCAGCAGCCAAGAAGCGTCAAGCGGGAGGGCCGCCTACAATGAGCAGTTCTTC.